This paragraph covers one T cell receptor beta chain sequence. The sample originates from a study of blood T cell repertoires in COVID-19. Generated by immunoSEQ multiplex PCR, the TCRdb table keeps only in-frame clones and is missing some. Found here are some 270,000 clones, around nine tenths of them singletons; the top ten hold 2% to 2.5%. Sequenced material: peripheral blood. The TCR comes from a man aged 45-60 years with acute or convalescent COVID-19.

The chain's CDR3 is CAWSPGNGQPQHF. CDR3 coding DNA: TGTGCCTGGTCCCCAGGGAACGGTCAGCCCCAGCATTTT. The chain is built from TRBV30 and TRBJ1-5, with D perhaps matching TRBD1 (5 bases). Germline-derived CDR1 and CDR2 are GTSNPN and SVGIG (reference sequence). Trimming removed 5 bases at V and 6 bases at J, with 14 bases between. The CDR3 covers 13 residues.